A selection of T cell receptor beta chains follows, all from one sample in a study of blood T cell repertoires in COVID-19. Data came from immunoSEQ multiplex PCR; TCRdb stores just in-frame clones and leaves some out. Among under 400,000 clones listed, around 86% were seen once. The specimen sequenced was PBMCs or T cells enriched from blood (not recorded which). These receptors were taken from a middle-aged woman with acute COVID-19. CDR3s include the opening cysteine and the closing phenylalanine or tryptophan. A D gene is named only where the DNA matches it firmly. Not all rows give a size; the values are once, few, many and, for expanded clones, a class.

abundance	v_gene	d_gene	j_gene	CDR3aa	CDR3nt
NA	TRBV18	NA	TRBJ2-3	CASSRDSSTDTQYF	TGTGCCAGCTCACGGGACTCCAGCACAGATACGCAGTATTTT
NA	TRBV18	TRBD1	TRBJ1-1	CASSPGTESEAFF	TGTGCCAGCTCACCCGGGACAGAATCTGAAGCTTTCTTT
NA	TRBV7-6	NA	TRBJ2-5	CASSFSVADQETQYF	TGTGCCAGCAGCTTTTCCGTAGCGGATCAAGAGACCCAGTACTTC
few	TRBV4-2	TRBD1	TRBJ1-2	CASSQEDRGHYGYTF	TGTGCCAGCAGCCAAGAGGACAGGGGTCACTATGGCTACACCTTC
once	TRBV6-5	NA	TRBJ2-3	CASARGASTDTQYF	TGTGCCAGCGCTCGGGGGGCTAGCACAGATACGCAGTATTTT
NA	TRBV15	TRBD1	TRBJ2-7	CATSRWKGFVVGTAPYEQYF	TGTGCCACCAGCAGATGGAAGGGTTTCGTGGTTGGGACAGCACCATACGAGCAGTACTTC
NA	TRBV2	TRBD1	TRBJ1-2	CASSRTYSTGPMGYTF	TGTGCCAGCAGTCGAACCTATTCGACAGGGCCTATGGGCTACACCTTC
NA	TRBV13	NA	TRBJ2-3	CASKNRELSDTQYF	TGTGCCAGCAAGAACAGGGAATTGTCAGATACGCAGTATTTT
NA	TRBV7-8	TRBD1	TRBJ1-4	CASRVTGTGTEKLFF	TGTGCCAGCAGGGTAACCGGGACAGGGACTGAAAAACTGTTTTTT
NA	TRBV7-9	NA	TRBJ1-1	CASSFTTNTEAFF	TGTGCCAGCAGCTTCACTACGAACACTGAAGCTTTCTTT
NA	TRBV11-2	NA	TRBJ2-1	CASSLESQGYNEQFF	TGTGCCAGCAGCTTAGAGTCACAGGGCTACAATGAGCAGTTCTTC
NA	TRBV7-9	TRBD1	TRBJ1-5	CASSFVRFGQGLNQPQHF	TGTGCCAGCAGCTTTGTTCGGTTTGGACAGGGCCTCAATCAGCCCCAGCATTTT
once	TRBV7-9	TRBD2	TRBJ2-2	CASSPLGLAGRTGELFF	TGTGCCAGCAGCCCGCTGGGACTAGCGGGGCGCACCGGGGAGCTGTTTTTT
NA	TRBV5-8	TRBD2	TRBJ2-3	CASSLEKGGGITDTQYF	TGTGCCAGCAGCTTGGAGAAGGGCGGGGGGATCACAGATACGCAGTATTTT
NA	TRBV9	NA	TRBJ2-2	CASSVQDSGAGELFF	TGTGCCAGCAGCGTTCAGGACTCGGGGGCCGGGGAGCTGTTTTTT
NA	TRBV25-1	TRBD1	TRBJ1-2	CASSTGATNYGYTF	TGTGCCAGCAGTACAGGGGCCACTAACTATGGCTACACCTTC
NA	TRBV11-2	TRBD2	TRBJ2-4	CASSPLAGRGNIQYF	TGTGCCAGCAGCCCATTAGCGGGACGGGGGAACATTCAGTACTTC
few	TRBV6-5	NA	TRBJ1-4	CASSRTVANEKLFF	TGTGCCAGCAGTAGGACAGTTGCTAATGAAAAACTGTTTTTT
NA	TRBV19	TRBD1	TRBJ1-5	CASNPTGGTQPQHF	TGTGCCAGTAACCCGACAGGGGGTACTCAGCCCCAGCATTTT
few	TRBV25-1	NA	TRBJ1-6	CASSDATQPGSNSPLHF	TGTGCCAGCAGTGACGCCACCCAACCAGGGTCGAATTCACCCCTCCACTTT
NA	TRBV9	NA	TRBJ2-2	CASAAQEGAGELFF	TGTGCCAGCGCAGCCCAAGAGGGGGCCGGGGAGCTGTTTTTT
NA	TRBV7-2	TRBD2	TRBJ2-2	CASSSLAGGPTGELFF	TGTGCCAGCAGCTCCCTAGCGGGGGGCCCCACCGGGGAGCTGTTTTTT
NA	TRBV5-1	NA	TRBJ1-6	CASSRDIPNSPLHF	TGCGCCAGCAGTCGCGACATACCGAATTCACCCCTCCACTTT
NA	TRBV18	NA	TRBJ1-1	CASSPAFTSTEAFF	TGTGCCAGCTCACCAGCGTTCACGAGCACTGAAGCTTTCTTT
NA	TRBV27	NA	TRBJ2-2	CASSLDSAGPNTGELFF	TGTGCCAGCAGTTTGGACAGCGCTGGACCAAACACCGGGGAGCTGTTTTTT
NA	TRBV7-7	NA	TRBJ1-3	CASSPLRNSGNTIYF	TGTGCCAGCAGCCCTCTCAGAAACTCTGGAAACACCATATATTTT
NA	TRBV19	NA	TRBJ1-1	CASSRGYTEAFF	TGTGCCAGTAGTCGAGGGTACACTGAAGCTTTCTTT
NA	TRBV5-1	NA	TRBJ2-5	CASSVGGVETQYF	TGCGCCAGCAGCGTTGGGGGCGTGGAGACCCAGTACTTC
NA	TRBV28	TRBD1	TRBJ1-1	CASSLRGHTEAFF	TGTGCCAGCAGTTTGAGGGGGCACACTGAAGCTTTCTTT
once	TRBV5-1	TRBD2	TRBJ2-7	CASSLGPAGLAYEQYF	TGCGCCAGCAGCTTGGGGCCAGCGGGACTCGCCTACGAGCAGTACTTC
NA	TRBV27	TRBD2	TRBJ2-3	CASSLGTSGSTDTQYF	TGTGCCAGCAGTTTGGGGACTAGCGGTAGCACAGATACGCAGTATTTT
NA	TRBV6-2/TRBV6-3	TRBD1	TRBJ2-3	CASSSRSGRGLLYYTDTQYF	TGTGCCAGCAGCTCTAGAAGCGGCAGGGGGCTCCTATATTACACAGATACGCAGTATTTT
NA	TRBV10-3	TRBD2	TRBJ2-3	CAISRRVSGVTDTQYF	TGTGCCATCAGCCGACGCGTAAGCGGGGTCACAGATACGCAGTATTTT
NA	TRBV4-2	TRBD2	TRBJ2-1	CASSLRTSGDNEQFF	TGTGCCAGCAGCTTGAGGACTAGCGGGGACAATGAGCAGTTCTTC
NA	TRBV29-1	NA	TRBJ2-1	CSVEGHSSYNEQFF	TGCAGCGTTGAAGGACACAGCTCCTACAATGAGCAGTTCTTC
NA	TRBV6-4	NA	TRBJ1-5	CASSGFGGRGGNSNQPQHF	TGTGCCAGCAGTGGGTTTGGGGGGAGGGGCGGCAATAGCAATCAGCCCCAGCATTTT
NA	TRBV7-2	NA	TRBJ2-7	CASSSTPGYEQYF	TGTGCCAGCAGCTCAACCCCGGGCTACGAGCAGTACTTC
NA	TRBV7-8	TRBD1	TRBJ1-5	CASSLPGQGGNQPQHF	TGTGCCAGCAGCCTCCCCGGGCAGGGGGGCAATCAGCCCCAGCATTTT
NA	TRBV4-2	NA	TRBJ1-2	CASSPEQGYFMGYTF	TGTGCCAGCAGCCCTGAACAGGGTTACTTCATGGGCTACACCTTC
NA	TRBV6-1	TRBD1	TRBJ1-2	CASSPSGTGAGYTF	TGTGCCAGCAGTCCCTCCGGGACAGGGGCCGGCTACACCTTC
NA	TRBV7-3	TRBD1	TRBJ2-3	CASSRQGVRADTQYF	TGTGCCAGCAGCCGACAGGGTGTACGGGCAGATACGCAGTATTTT
once	TRBV7-2	TRBD1	TRBJ2-7	CASSPPMRDRVHEQYF	TGTGCCAGCAGCCCCCCAATGCGGGACAGGGTACACGAGCAGTACTTC
NA	TRBV28	NA	TRBJ1-3	CASSQERLSGNTIYF	TGTGCCAGCAGTCAAGAACGACTTTCTGGAAACACCATATATTTT
NA	TRBV18	NA	TRBJ2-7	CASSPQPTYEQYF	TGTGCCAGCTCACCACAGCCCACCTACGAGCAGTACTTC
few	TRBV6-1	TRBD1	TRBJ2-7	CASSDYNRGPYEQYF	TGTGCCAGCAGTGATTACAACAGGGGACCCTACGAGCAGTACTTC
once	TRBV18	NA	TRBJ1-2	CASSPTGRHLNGGYTF	TGTGCCAGCTCACCTACCGGGAGGCACCTTAATGGTGGCTACACCTTC
few	TRBV10-3	TRBD2	TRBJ2-7	CAISTYGTSGYEQYF	TGTGCCATCAGCACTTACGGGACTAGCGGATACGAGCAGTACTTC
NA	TRBV11-2	NA	TRBJ1-2	CASSLNPGRKGPLRGYTF	TGTGCCAGCAGCTTAAACCCGGGGAGGAAGGGGCCTTTGCGTGGCTACACCTTC
NA	TRBV5-4	NA	TRBJ1-2	CASSFPAEHYGYTF	TGTGCCAGCAGCTTCCCCGCGGAACACTATGGCTACACCTTC
NA	TRBV3-1/TRBV3-2	TRBD1	TRBJ1-4	CASSNSGGISNEKLFF	TGTGCCAGCAGCAACTCAGGGGGCATTAGCAATGAAAAACTGTTTTTT
NA	TRBV7-2	NA	TRBJ1-6	CASSFRGQPNSPLHF	TGTGCCAGCAGCTTCCGCGGACAGCCGAATTCACCCCTCCACTTT
NA	TRBV6-2/TRBV6-3	NA	TRBJ2-7	CASSYPADRNLDYEQYF	TGTGCCAGCAGTTACCCGGCGGACAGAAACCTGGACTACGAGCAGTACTTC
NA	TRBV27	NA	TRBJ1-1	CASSLSLGKNTEAFF	TGTGCCAGCAGTTTATCGCTCGGGAAGAACACTGAAGCTTTCTTT